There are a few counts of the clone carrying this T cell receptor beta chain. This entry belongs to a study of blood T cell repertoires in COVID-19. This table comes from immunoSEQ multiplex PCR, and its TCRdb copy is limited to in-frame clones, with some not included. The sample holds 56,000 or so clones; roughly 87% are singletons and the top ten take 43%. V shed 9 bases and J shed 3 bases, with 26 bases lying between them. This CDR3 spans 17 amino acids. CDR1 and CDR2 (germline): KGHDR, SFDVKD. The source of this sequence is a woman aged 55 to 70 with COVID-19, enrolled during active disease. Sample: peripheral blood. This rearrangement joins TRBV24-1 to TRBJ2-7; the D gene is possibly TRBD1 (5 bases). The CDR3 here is CATLIKPNYDSLYEQYF. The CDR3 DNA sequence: TGTGCCACCTTGATAAAACCAAATTATGACAGCCTCTACGAGCAGTACTTC.